This TCR beta chain was profiled in a study of shared clonotypes between healthy human individuals. Concerning this clone: Its matching antigen is unknown.

The repertoire was sequenced with immunoSEQ multiplex PCR; TCRdb's copy has only in-frame clones and lacks some. The sample has roughly 300,000 clones, less than 85% seen once; the top ten hold about 10%. V lost 1 base and J lost 2; bases outside the gene matches: 4. Germline V gene data show CDR1 as SGHVS and CDR2 as FQNEAQ. The CDR3 is 16 amino acids. Whole-study results and caveats: Sampling used blood alone; tissue repertoires probably differ.

The TCR originated in a man younger than 40 in good health. The sample was memory CD4+ T cells sorted from blood. The subset is: CD45RA-negative fraction. The rearrangement uses TRBV7-8 and TRBJ1-4; 7 bases align to TRBD1. The CDR3 loop is CASSLGPGQTNEKLFF. The CDR3 nucleotides are TGTGCCAGCAGCTTAGGACCGGGACAGACTAATGAAAAACTGTTTTTT.